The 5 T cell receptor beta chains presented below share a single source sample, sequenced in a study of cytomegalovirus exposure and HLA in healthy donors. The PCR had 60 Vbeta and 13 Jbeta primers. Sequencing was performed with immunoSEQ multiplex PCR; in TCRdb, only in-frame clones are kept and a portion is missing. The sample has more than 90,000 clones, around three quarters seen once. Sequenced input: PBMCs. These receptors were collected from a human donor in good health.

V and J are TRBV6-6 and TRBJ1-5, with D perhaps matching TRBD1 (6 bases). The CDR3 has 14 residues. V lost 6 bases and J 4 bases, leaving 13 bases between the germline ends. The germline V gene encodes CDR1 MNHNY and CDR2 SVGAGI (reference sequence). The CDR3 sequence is CASRPTGMNQPQHF. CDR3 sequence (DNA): TGTGCCAGCAGGCCTACAGGGATGAATCAGCCCCAGCATTTT.

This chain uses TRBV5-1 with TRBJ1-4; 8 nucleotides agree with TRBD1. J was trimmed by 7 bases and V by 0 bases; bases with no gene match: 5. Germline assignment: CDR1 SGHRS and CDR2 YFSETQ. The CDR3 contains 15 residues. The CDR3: CASSLGTGWVEKLFF. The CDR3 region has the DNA TGCGCCAGCAGCTTGGGGACAGGGTGGGTTGAAAAACTGTTTTTT.

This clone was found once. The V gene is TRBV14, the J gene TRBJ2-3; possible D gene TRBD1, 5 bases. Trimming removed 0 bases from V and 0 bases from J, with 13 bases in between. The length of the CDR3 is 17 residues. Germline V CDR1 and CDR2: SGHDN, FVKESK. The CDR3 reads CASSQDRQGTSTDTQYF. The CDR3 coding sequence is TGTGCCAGCAGCCAAGATCGGCAGGGAACTAGCACAGATACGCAGTATTTT. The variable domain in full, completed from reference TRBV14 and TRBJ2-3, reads EAGVTQFPSHSVIEKGQTVTLRCDPISGHDNLYWYRRVMGKEIKFLLHFVKESKQDESGMPNNRFLAERTGGTYSTLKVQPAELEDSGVYFCASSQDRQGTSTDTQYFGPGTRLTVL.

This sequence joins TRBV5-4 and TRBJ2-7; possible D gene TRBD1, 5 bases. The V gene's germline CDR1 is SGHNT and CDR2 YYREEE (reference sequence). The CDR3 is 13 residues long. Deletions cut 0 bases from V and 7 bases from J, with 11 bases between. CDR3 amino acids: CASSLEPGLEQYF. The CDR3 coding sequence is TGTGCCAGCAGCTTGGAACCAGGGTTAGAGCAGTACTTC.

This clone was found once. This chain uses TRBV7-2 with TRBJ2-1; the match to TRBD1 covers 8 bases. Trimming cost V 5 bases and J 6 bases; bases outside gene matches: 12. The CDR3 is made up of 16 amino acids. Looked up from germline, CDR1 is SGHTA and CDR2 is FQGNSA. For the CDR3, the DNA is TGTGCCAGCAGCCCCCCCGGACAGGGTCATGGCAATGAGCAGTTCTTC. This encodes CASSPPGQGHGNEQFF.